This T cell receptor (beta chain) is from a study of Ad26.COV2.S vaccination and SARS-CoV-2 variants. General study results and limits: The placebo group had lower spike-specific TCR breadth than the vaccine recipients did.

Sequencing used immunoSEQ multiplex PCR; TCRdb keeps in-frame clones, though not all of them. Among over 200,000 clones listed, roughly 90% were seen once. As for treatment: some 19 received Ad26.COV2.S at low or high dose, single or two shots; several received placebo; per-sample allocation not given. Specimens were obtained on day 63 following the first vaccine or placebo injection. This CDR3 has 12 residues. Germline values: CDR1 SQVTM, CDR2 ANQGSEA. On this clone itself: No antigen is known for it.

The sample consisted of peripheral blood, taken in a trial of Ad26.COV2.S vaccine versus placebo. The chain couples TRBV29-1 to TRBJ2-3, with D perhaps matching TRBD2 (6 bases). The clonotype was recovered from a person between 18 and 65 years old who received the Ad26.COV2.S COVID-19 vaccine or a placebo. CDR3 coding DNA: TGCAGTGCGGAGGGGCGCACAGATACGCAGTATTTT. Its protein product is CSAEGRTDTQYF.